These T cell receptor beta chains were read from a single sample in a study of radiation and T cells in renal cell carcinoma. Profiling relied on immunoSEQ multiplex PCR, and the TCRdb table lists in-frame clones only, not all of them. The table shows around 94,000 clones, with roughly 80% occurring only once. Sequenced here: blood, sampled from a patient whose treatment included radiotherapy and nephrectomy. Every receptor here comes from a man aged 50 to 60 with renal cell carcinoma. CDR3s include the opening cysteine and the closing phenylalanine or tryptophan. Expanded clones are given a class, and other clones once, few, many or no size at all.

CDR3aa: CASSYSGTRTPGELFF
j_gene: TRBJ2-2
abundance: .
v_gene: TRBV6-5

CDR3aa: CASSEALLANYGYTF
j_gene: TRBJ1-2
abundance: .
v_gene: TRBV2

CDR3aa: CASSEGFGANVLTF
j_gene: TRBJ2-6
abundance: few
v_gene: TRBV5-1

CDR3aa: CASTLSYSGTGAYEQYF
j_gene: TRBJ2-7
abundance: once
v_gene: TRBV11-2

CDR3aa: CASSSMGQDYGYTF
j_gene: TRBJ1-2
abundance: .
v_gene: TRBV5-1

CDR3aa: CASSFALLTYEQYF
j_gene: TRBJ2-7
abundance: .
v_gene: TRBV11-3

CDR3aa: CAWTWTSGVYEQYF
j_gene: TRBJ2-7
abundance: .
v_gene: TRBV30

CDR3aa: CASSLGDRATYEQYF
j_gene: TRBJ2-7
abundance: .
v_gene: TRBV27

CDR3aa: CSVLQPDYEQYF
j_gene: TRBJ2-7
abundance: .
v_gene: TRBV29-1

CDR3aa: CASSLPGQNYGYTF
j_gene: TRBJ1-2
abundance: .
v_gene: TRBV28

CDR3aa: CASSVVSGGTEAFF
j_gene: TRBJ1-1
abundance: .
v_gene: TRBV9

CDR3aa: CATGQVEETQYF
j_gene: TRBJ2-5
abundance: .
v_gene: TRBV10-3

CDR3aa: CASRGGLAGVDEQFF
j_gene: TRBJ2-1
abundance: .
v_gene: TRBV19

CDR3aa: CASSLSGGSTGNTIYF
j_gene: TRBJ1-3
abundance: .
v_gene: TRBV28

CDR3aa: CASSTGTGYGEQFF
j_gene: TRBJ2-1
abundance: .
v_gene: TRBV9

CDR3aa: CASSYRQPSNEKLFF
j_gene: TRBJ1-4
abundance: .
v_gene: TRBV6-6

CDR3aa: CASSSSTREQFF
j_gene: TRBJ2-1
abundance: .
v_gene: TRBV7-3